The clone carrying this T cell receptor beta chain was seen a handful of times. Antigen specificity is unknown. V dropped 0 bases and J dropped 11; count of bases not matched to a gene: 8. The CDR3 has 14 amino acids. In germline, CDR1 is SGHDT, CDR2 YYEEEE. The data are from a study of T cells in Graves' hyperthyroidism and ophthalmopathy. Study at large: Initial diagnosis, before any treatment, was when peripheral blood was collected.

RNA transcripts yielded amplified TCR beta CDR3 regions. In the first-round RT-PCR of the TCR CDR3, the HTBI primer set was used. MiXCR, applied by TCRdb to the multiplex PCR reads, yields one record per CDR3 protein. The sample yields under 600,000 distinct CDR3 sequences, 16% seen once. Study-wide findings and caveats: Within blood appeared most thyroid clonotypes that had expanded above 0.001.

Uncontrolled infections, other autoimmune diseases, pregnancy or lactation led to exclusion of patients. The PBMCs were taken from approximately 9.7 ml of fresh peripheral blood. This clonotype was obtained from a woman aged 40 to 49 with Graves' ophthalmopathy. V usage is TRBV5-6 and J usage is TRBJ1-1; TRBD1 matches 9 bases. The sequenced sample was blood. CDR3: CASSLGQGVRGAFF. The CDR3 nucleotides are TGTGCCAGCAGCTTGGGACAGGGGGTCCGAGGGGCTTTCTTT.